Below, 16 T cell receptor beta chains from the same sample are listed, as sequenced in a study of OX40 agonist ivuxolimab in advanced cancers. Profiling relied on immunoSEQ multiplex PCR, and the TCRdb table lists in-frame clones only, not all of them. The sample yields under 15,000 clones, approximately 72% seen once. This specimen consisted of CD4+ or CD8+ T cells sorted from blood, obtained in a trial of the OX40 agonist ivuxolimab. These receptors originate from an adult with an advanced solid tumor such as melanoma, head and neck, liver or kidney cancer.

This clone was seen only a few times. The V and J genes are TRBV7-8 and TRBJ1-2; tentative D call: TRBD1 (5 bases). The CDR3 spans 14 residues. The V gene lost 4 bases and the J gene lost 0 bases, with 9 bases spanning the gap. Germline CDR1 SGHVS, CDR2 FQNEAQ. Here the CDR3 DNA reads TGTGCCAGCAGCTGGGAGACAGCTAACTATGGCTACACCTTC. Its translation is CASSWETANYGYTF. The full variable domain, rest sourced from reference TRBV7-8 and TRBJ1-2, is GAGVSQSPRYKVAKRGQDVALRCDPISGHVSLFWYQQALGQGPEFLTYFQNEAQLDKSGLPSDRFFAERPEGSVSTLKIQRTQQEDSAVYLCASSWETANYGYTFGSGTRLTVV.

V is TRBV29-1 and J is TRBJ2-3, with D hard to call. CDR1 is SQVTM and CDR2 is ANQGSEA in the germline V gene. This CDR3 has 12 amino acids. The V end was cut by 1 base, the J end by 5 bases, with 7 bases between. DNA for the CDR3: TGCAGCGTTGAAGTAAGGCTAGATACGCAGTATTTT. Translation: CSVEVRLDTQYF.

This clone is medium-sized. CDR3 nucleotide sequence: TGTGCCAGGGACGCGAACACTGAAGCTTTCTTT. Translation: CARDANTEAFF. This chain connects TRBV2 to TRBJ1-1; D remains unclear. The ends were cut back, 9 bases at V and 1 base at J, with 6 bases in the middle. The CDR3 loop spans 11 amino acids. Germline V gives CDR1 SNHLY, CDR2 FYNNEI.

The chain carries TRBV10-3 and TRBJ2-3; 10 bases are a match to TRBD2. CDR1 ENHRY and CDR2 SYGVKD come from the germline V gene. The CDR3 consists of 13 residues. J lost 6 bases, V lost 11 bases, and 8 bases had no gene match. The CDR3 bases are TGTGCCTTCGAGCGGGAGGGTAGTGATACGCAGTATTTT. Amino acids: CAFEREGSDTQYF.

This sequence joins TRBV11-3 and TRBJ2-1; D gene unclear. V dropped 2 bases and J dropped 4 bases, with 12 bases sitting between them. Germline CDR1 is SGHNT and CDR2 is YENEEA. The CDR3 loop spans 15 amino acids. The CDR3 is CASSLPAQGYNEQFF. CDR3 bases: TGTGCCAGCAGCTTACCAGCCCAAGGATACAATGAGCAGTTCTTC. Full variable domain (outside the CDR3, taken from reference TRBV11-3 and TRBJ2-1): EAGVVQSPRYKIIEKKQPVAFWCNPISGHNTLYWYLQNLGQGPELLIRYENEEAVDDSQLPKDRFSAERLKGVDSTLKIQPAELGDSAVYLCASSLPAQGYNEQFFGPGTRLTVL.

The table lists this clone with a count of one. The chain combines TRBV10-3 with TRBJ2-1; D not resolved. The CDR3 loop spans 14 amino acids. CDR1 ENHRY and CDR2 SYGVKD come from the germline V gene. Trimming stripped 5 bases from V and 0 bases from J, with 8 bases between. The CDR3: CAISLGGSYNEQFF. CDR3 DNA: TGTGCCATCAGTTTAGGTGGCTCCTACAATGAGCAGTTCTTC.

This clone is categorized as medium-sized. This chain uses TRBV19 with TRBJ1-1; 9 bases line up with TRBD1. Germline CDR1 is LNHDA and CDR2 is SQIVND (reference sequence). V trimming: 2 bases; J trimming: 5 bases; junction bases outside the gene matches: 6. The CDR3 runs to 15 residues. The CDR3, as DNA: TGTGCCAGTAGTATACTTCACAGGGGGCAAACTGAAGCTTTCTTT. It is translated as CASSILHRGQTEAFF.

The gene calls are TRBV7-8 and TRBJ2-1, with 7 nucleotides matching TRBD2. From germline, CDR1 is SGHVS and CDR2 FQNEAQ. The CDR3 loop spans 17 amino acids. The V and J ends lost 2 bases and 2 bases, in that order; junction bases with no gene match: 9. CDR3 sequence (DNA): TGTGCCAGCAGCTTATATTCGGCTAGCGGCACCTACAATGAGCAGTTCTTC. It specifies CASSLYSASGTYNEQFF.

This rearrangement joins TRBV7-9 to TRBJ2-7; D possibly matches TRBD1 or TRBD2 (5 bases each). V lost 2 bases to trimming and J lost 3 bases, with 14 bases between them. Germline values: CDR1 SEHNR, CDR2 FQNEAQ (reference sequence). CDR3 length: 15 amino acids. CDR3 coding DNA: TGTGCCAGCAGCTTAAAGGGGACGGCCGACTACGAGCAGTACTTC. Protein product: CASSLKGTADYEQYF.

This clone showed up many times. This chain joins TRBV27 and TRBJ1-1; TRBD1 is a possible D gene (6 bases). The ends were cut back, 3 bases at V and 5 bases at J, with 10 bases in the middle. This CDR3 comprises 13 residues. Germline assignment: CDR1 MNHEY and CDR2 SMNVEV (reference sequence). In DNA, the CDR3 is TGTGCCAGCAGTTTGGGGGCTGGGACTGAAGCTTTCTTT. Its protein product is CASSLGAGTEAFF.

The chain carries TRBV6-5 and TRBJ2-7; TRBD2 aligns across 9 bases. Per the germline V gene, CDR1 is MNHEY and CDR2 is SVGAGI. The CDR3 is 14 residues long. The V and J ends lost 0 bases and 4 bases, in that order; junction bases with no gene match: 1. CDR3 in DNA: TGTGCCAGCAGTTACTCTAGCGGGAGTTACGAGCAGTACTTC. It codes for CASSYSSGSYEQYF.

The V gene is TRBV30, the J gene TRBJ2-5, with D unresolved. This CDR3 comprises 15 residues. Trimming left V 0 bases short and J 2 bases short, with 13 bases between. Germline V lookup: CDR1 GTSNPN, CDR2 SVGIG (reference sequence). In nucleotides, the CDR3 is TGTGCCTGGAGTGTAAATTCTGGCGGACAAGAGACCCAGTACTTC. Protein: CAWSVNSGGQETQYF.

This chain connects TRBV19 to TRBJ2-3, with 11 bases fitting TRBD2. V lost 4 bases and J lost 2; bases outside the gene matches: 2. CDR3 size: 15 residues. Looked up from germline, CDR1 is LNHDA and CDR2 is SQIVND (reference sequence). Here the CDR3 reads CASSRLAGNTDTQYF. In DNA, the CDR3 is TGTGCCAGTAGTAGACTAGCGGGGAACACAGATACGCAGTATTTT.

The chain employs TRBV29-1 and TRBJ1-2; D is perhaps TRBD1 (5 bases). The CDR3 is 13 residues long. V lost 5 bases and J lost 1, with 11 bases in between. Germline CDR1 and CDR2: SQVTM and ANQGSEA. The CDR3 region has the DNA TGCAGCGTTCTGGGGGGAGATAACTATGGCTACACCTTC. Amino acids: CSVLGGDNYGYTF.

Here the CDR3 DNA reads TGTGCCAGCAGTTTAACACAGGGCGGAACTGAAGCTTTCTTT. Its translation is CASSLTQGGTEAFF. V usage is TRBV11-3 and J usage is TRBJ1-1, with D possibly matching TRBD1 (6 bases). Germline V gene lookup returns CDR1 SGHNT and CDR2 YENEEA. This CDR3 is built from 14 residues. Trimming took off 6 bases at V and 5 bases at J, with 16 bases between the two ends.

In its sample, this clone ranks as medium-sized. The rearrangement uses TRBV29-1 and TRBJ2-7; the D call may be TRBD1 or TRBD2 (6 bases each). With 3 bases removed from V and 2 bases from J, the gap between germline ends came to 11 bases. Germline V gives CDR1 SQVTM, CDR2 ANQGSEA. The CDR3 runs to 13 residues. CDR3 sequence (DNA): TGCAGCGTTGAGGGGGGCACAACCTACGAGCAGTACTTC. It yields the protein CSVEGGTTYEQYF.